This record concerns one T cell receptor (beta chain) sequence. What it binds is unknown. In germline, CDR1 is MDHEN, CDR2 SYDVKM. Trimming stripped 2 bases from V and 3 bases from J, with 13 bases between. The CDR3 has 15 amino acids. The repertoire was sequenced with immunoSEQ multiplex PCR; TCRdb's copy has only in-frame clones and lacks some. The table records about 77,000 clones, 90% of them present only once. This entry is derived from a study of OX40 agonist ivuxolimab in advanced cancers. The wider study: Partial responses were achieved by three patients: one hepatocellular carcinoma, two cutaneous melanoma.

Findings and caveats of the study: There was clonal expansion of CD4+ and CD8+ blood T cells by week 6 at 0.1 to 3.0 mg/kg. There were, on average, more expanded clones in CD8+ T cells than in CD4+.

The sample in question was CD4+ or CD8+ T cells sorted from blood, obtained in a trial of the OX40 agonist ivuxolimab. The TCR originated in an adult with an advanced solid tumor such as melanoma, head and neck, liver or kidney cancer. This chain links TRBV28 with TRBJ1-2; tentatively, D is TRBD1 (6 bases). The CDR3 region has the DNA TGTGCCAGCAGTTTAGTGTGGCAGGGGTACTATGGCTACACCTTC. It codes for CASSLVWQGYYGYTF.